These T cell receptor beta chains were read from a single sample in a study of blood T cell repertoires in COVID-19. Clones were sequenced by immunoSEQ multiplex PCR, and TCRdb holds only the in-frame ones, with some missing. The sample yields about 170,000 clones, around 85% seen once. Input material: peripheral blood. The receptor set was obtained from a man aged 60-69 years who had recovered from COVID-19. Both conserved end residues are part of each CDR3. A D gene is named only where the DNA matches it firmly. A clone size is listed for some rows: how often the clone was seen (once, few, many), or a class if it is expanded.

TRBV3-1/TRBV3-2,.,TRBD2,TRBJ2-1,TGTGCCAGCAGCCGAAGGACTAGCGGGGGTCTGGCGGGTGAGCAGTTCTTC,CASSRRTSGGLAGEQFF
TRBV30,.,.,TRBJ2-2,TGTGCCTGGAGAGGAGATTACACCGGGGAGCTGTTTTTT,CAWRGDYTGELFF
TRBV7-9,.,.,TRBJ1-2,TGTGCCAGCAGCTTAGCAACAGTCAACTATGGCTACACCTTC,CASSLATVNYGYTF
TRBV5-5,.,.,TRBJ2-7,TGTGCCAGCAGCCCAGGGTTCGAGCAGTACTTC,CASSPGFEQYF
TRBV5-4,once,TRBD2,TRBJ2-2,TGTGCCAGCAGCTTGGCCCGTCTAAGCGGGGGGGCGAGCGGGGAGCTGTTTTTT,CASSLARLSGGASGELFF
TRBV11-3,.,.,TRBJ2-3,TGTGCCAGCAGCTTAGATCGAGGACTACCAACGTATTTT,CASSLDRGLPTYF
TRBV5-1,few,TRBD1,TRBJ1-3,TGCGCCAGCAGCTTGGGGGGACAGGGTACCGGAAACACCATATATTTT,CASSLGGQGTGNTIYF
TRBV19,few,.,TRBJ1-1,TGTGCCAGTAGTATCCCGTGGGCGAGGGACACTGAAGCTTTCTTT,CASSIPWARDTEAFF
TRBV24-1,.,.,TRBJ2-1,TGTGCCACCAAGGGCACAGGGTCATACAATGAGCAGTTCTTC,CATKGTGSYNEQFF
TRBV9,.,TRBD2,TRBJ2-2,TGTGCCAGCAGCGTAACCCCCGGGGGGGTGGACACCGGGGAGCTGTTTTTT,CASSVTPGGVDTGELFF
TRBV29-1,.,.,TRBJ1-3,TGCAGCGTTGGACTGAGCTCTGGAAACACCATATATTTT,CSVGLSSGNTIYF
TRBV5-1,.,.,TRBJ1-1,TGCGCCAGCAGCTCCGGGTCCTCCAGGGGCGGTGAAGCTTTCTTT,CASSSGSSRGGEAFF
TRBV19,.,.,TRBJ2-2,TGTGCCAGTAGGGGCAGTTCGAACACCGGGGAGCTGTTTTTT,CASRGSSNTGELFF
TRBV7-6,.,.,TRBJ1-1,TGTGCCAGCAGGGAGGTGCTTGGGACTGAAGCTTTCTTT,CASREVLGTEAFF
TRBV12-3/TRBV12-4,.,.,TRBJ1-2,TGTGCCAGCAGTCCCTCGACAGGTTATGGCTACACCTTC,CASSPSTGYGYTF
TRBV7-3,.,.,TRBJ2-3,TGTGCCAGCAGCTACAGGGCCACAGATACGCAGTATTTT,CASSYRATDTQYF
TRBV19,.,.,TRBJ2-5,TGTGCCTCTGCCTCGGGGGTAACCGAGACCCAGTACTTC,CASASGVTETQYF
TRBV11-3,once,TRBD2,TRBJ2-1,TGTGCCAGCAGCGATGGGACTAGCGGGGGAGATGAGCAGTTCTTC,CASSDGTSGGDEQFF
TRBV27,.,.,TRBJ1-1,TGTGCCACGTACCGGGAACCTTCCACTGAAGCTTTCTTT,CATYREPSTEAFF
TRBV3-1/TRBV3-2,.,TRBD1,TRBJ2-7,TGTGCCAGCAGCCAATGGGACAGGGACTACGAGCAGTACTTC,CASSQWDRDYEQYF
TRBV6-1,.,.,TRBJ2-2,TGTGCCGGGACCGGGACTCTGGCCGGGGAGCTGTTTTTT,CAGTGTLAGELFF
TRBV7-2,.,TRBD2,TRBJ2-3,TGTGCCAGCAGCTTGCCGGGGGGGCCAAATACGCAGTATTTT,CASSLPGGPNTQYF
TRBV30,once,TRBD1,TRBJ1-1,TGTGCCTGGAGGGGCAGGGGGCTGGTGAACACTGAAGCTTTCTTT,CAWRGRGLVNTEAFF
TRBV7-7,.,TRBD1,TRBJ2-1,TGTGCTAGCAGCCGGGGGACAGGGGGCGTGAATGAGCAGTTCTTC,CASSRGTGGVNEQFF